Listed below are T cell receptor beta chains from one sample, sequenced in a study of control samples from healthy donors and cancer patients. Measured with immunoSEQ multiplex PCR; TCRdb has only the in-frame clones, and not every one. This sample has roughly 59,000 clones, with more than 90% found just once. Input material: PBMCs. These receptors originate from a man aged 35-49 years with colorectal cancer. CDR3s include the opening cysteine and the closing phenylalanine or tryptophan. D genes are given only for firm matches. The listing skips clone size in some rows; elsewhere it reads once, few, many or a size class.

TRBJ1-2	.	TRBV6-5	.	CASSYSTQNGRGYTF	TGTGCCAGCAGTTACTCGACTCAAAATGGTCGTGGCTACACCTTC
TRBJ2-7	.	TRBV6-5	.	CASSANTRTHEQYF	TGTGCCAGCTCCGCCAACACGAGGACCCACGAGCAGTACTTC
TRBJ1-1	.	TRBV6-1	.	CASSEVQFSEAFF	TGTGCCAGCAGTGAAGTTCAGTTCTCTGAAGCTTTCTTT
TRBJ2-5	.	TRBV5-1	TRBD2	CASSRGLAGLETQYF	TGCGCCAGCAGCCGGGGACTAGCCGGTCTAGAGACCCAGTACTTC
TRBJ1-1	.	TRBV28	TRBD1	CASMTGEYTEAFF	TGTGCCAGCATGACAGGGGAGTACACTGAAGCTTTCTTT
TRBJ2-1	few	TRBV3-1/TRBV3-2	TRBD2	CASSQAAGGRNDNEQFF	TGTGCCAGCAGCCAAGCTGCGGGGGGGCGGAATGACAATGAGCAGTTCTTC
TRBJ2-3	.	TRBV6-2/TRBV6-3	TRBD1	CASSPDRGTDTQYF	TGTGCCAGCAGCCCGGACAGGGGCACAGATACGCAGTATTTT
TRBJ2-1	.	TRBV4-3	.	CASSQEIRAYNEQFF	TGCGCCAGCAGCCAAGAGATACGAGCCTACAATGAGCAGTTCTTC
TRBJ2-2	.	TRBV20-1	.	CSASPDVDRGAGELFF	TGCAGTGCTAGTCCCGATGTGGATCGGGGAGCCGGGGAGCTGTTTTTT
TRBJ2-3	.	TRBV10-1	.	CASSGYTSTDTQYF	TGCGCCAGCAGTGGGTACACCTCCACAGATACGCAGTATTTT
TRBJ1-1	.	TRBV12-3/TRBV12-4	.	CASSPERNTEAFF	TGTGCCAGCAGCCCCGAAAGAAACACTGAAGCTTTCTTT
TRBJ1-5	.	TRBV7-2	.	CASSLGSGRFLSNQPQHF	TGTGCCAGCAGCTTAGGTTCAGGGAGGTTCCTTTCCAATCAGCCCCAGCATTTT
TRBJ1-2	.	TRBV12-3/TRBV12-4	TRBD1	CASSLRGLGYTF	TGTGCCAGCAGTTTAAGGGGGCTTGGCTACACCTTC
TRBJ1-1	.	TRBV6-5	.	CASSYSPGISAEAFF	TGTGCCAGCAGTTACTCGCCGGGGATCTCGGCTGAAGCTTTCTTT
TRBJ2-7	.	TRBV18	.	CASSPLAYEQYF	TGTGCCAGCTCACCATTAGCCTACGAGCAGTACTTC
TRBJ1-3	.	TRBV5-1	.	CASSRDGNSGNTIYF	TGCGCCAGCAGCAGGGACGGCAACTCTGGAAACACCATATATTTT
TRBJ1-2	.	TRBV9	TRBD1	CASKGQSGYGYTF	TGTGCCAGCAAGGGACAGAGTGGCTATGGCTACACCTTC
TRBJ1-1	.	TRBV5-1	.	CASSLEHANTEAFF	TGCGCCAGCAGCTTGGAACACGCGAACACTGAAGCTTTCTTT
TRBJ2-1	once	TRBV4-3	.	CASSQGLDSNEQFF	TGCGCCAGCAGCCAAGGACTAGACTCCAATGAGCAGTTCTTC
TRBJ2-3	.	TRBV5-1	TRBD2	CASSRGGLAGSTDTQYF	TGCGCCAGCAGCAGGGGTGGACTAGCGGGGAGCACAGATACGCAGTATTTT
TRBJ1-3	.	TRBV11-2	.	CASRLPGGNTIYF	TGTGCCAGCAGACTGCCAGGGGGAAACACCATATATTTT
TRBJ2-3	.	TRBV7-9	.	CASSPGHGRSTDTQYF	TGTGCCAGCAGCCCGGGACACGGACGTAGCACAGATACGCAGTATTTT
TRBJ2-4	.	TRBV2	.	CASSPGQLAKNIQYF	TGTGCCAGCAGTCCCGGACAGTTAGCCAAAAACATTCAGTACTTC
TRBJ1-6	.	TRBV7-8	TRBD1	CASSLGTGLNSPLHF	TGTGCCAGCAGCTTGGGGACAGGGCTAAATTCACCCCTCCACTTT
TRBJ1-6	.	TRBV4-2	.	CASSQDRVGALNSPLHF	TGTGCCAGCAGCCAAGATCGTGTAGGGGCTCTTAATTCACCCCTCCACTTT
TRBJ1-4	.	TRBV18	.	CASSPQTGTQNEKLFF	TGTGCCAGCTCACCTCAGACCGGGACACAAAATGAAAAACTGTTTTTT
TRBJ2-3	.	TRBV25-1	.	CASSEYWGATDTQYF	TGTGCCAGCAGTGAATATTGGGGGGCCACAGATACGCAGTATTTT
TRBJ2-2	.	TRBV19	.	CASSTTGLAGELFF	TGTGCCAGTAGTACCACAGGGCTAGCCGGGGAGCTGTTTTTT
TRBJ1-6	.	TRBV18	.	CASSFGQNYNSPLHF	TGTGCCAGCTCATTCGGACAGAACTATAATTCACCCCTCCACTTT
TRBJ1-2	.	TRBV3-1/TRBV3-2	.	CASSQGLGFGYTF	TGTGCCAGCAGCCAAGGGCTAGGGTTTGGCTACACCTTC
TRBJ1-1	.	TRBV6-5	.	CASSLRKNTEAFF	TGTGCCAGCAGTCTCCGGAAGAACACTGAAGCTTTCTTT
TRBJ2-2	.	TRBV3-1/TRBV3-2	.	CASSQRVPGVGELFF	TGTGCCAGCAGCCAACGGGTCCCAGGGGTGGGGGAGCTGTTTTTT
TRBJ2-5	.	TRBV5-1	.	CASSRDTKETQYF	TGCGCCAGCAGCCGAGACACCAAAGAGACCCAGTACTTC
TRBJ1-3	few	TRBV6-5	TRBD1	CASSSGTGDGNTIYF	TGTGCCAGCAGTTCAGGAACAGGGGACGGAAACACCATATATTTT
TRBJ1-1	.	TRBV19	.	CASSRGGVSNTEAFF	TGTGCCAGTAGTAGGGGGGGGGTTTCCAACACTGAAGCTTTCTTT
TRBJ1-4	.	TRBV5-6	.	CASSLDGEGSEKLFF	TGTGCCAGCAGCTTGGATGGGGAGGGGAGTGAAAAACTGTTTTTT
TRBJ2-4	.	TRBV27	.	CASSLGATKNIQYF	TGTGCCAGCAGTTTAGGGGCGACCAAAAACATTCAGTACTTC
TRBJ2-4	.	TRBV19	TRBD1	CASSIQGAVTKNIQYF	TGTGCCAGTAGTATTCAGGGGGCCGTGACCAAAAACATTCAGTACTTC
TRBJ2-2	.	TRBV20-1	.	CSVPNTGELFF	TGCAGTGTCCCAAACACCGGGGAGCTGTTTTTT
TRBJ1-5	.	TRBV6-5	.	CASSSNNQPQHF	TGTGCCAGCAGTTCAAACAATCAGCCCCAGCATTTT
TRBJ1-1	.	TRBV24-1	TRBD1	CATSDPGTANTEAFF	TGTGCCACCAGTGACCCCGGGACAGCAAACACTGAAGCTTTCTTT
TRBJ1-3	.	TRBV9	TRBD1	CASGTGAFSGNTIYF	TGTGCCAGCGGGACAGGGGCGTTCTCTGGAAACACCATATATTTT